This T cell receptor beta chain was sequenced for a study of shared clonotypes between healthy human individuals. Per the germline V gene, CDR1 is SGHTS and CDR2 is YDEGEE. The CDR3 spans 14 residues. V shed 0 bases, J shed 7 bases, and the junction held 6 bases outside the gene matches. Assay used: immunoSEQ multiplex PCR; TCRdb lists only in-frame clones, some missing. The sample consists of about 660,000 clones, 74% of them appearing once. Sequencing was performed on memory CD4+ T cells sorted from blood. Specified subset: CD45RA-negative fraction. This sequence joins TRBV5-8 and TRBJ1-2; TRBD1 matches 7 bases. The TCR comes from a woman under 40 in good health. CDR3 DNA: TGTGCCAGCAGCTTGGGGGACAGAGGTGGTGGCTACACCTTC. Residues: CASSLGDRGGGYTF.